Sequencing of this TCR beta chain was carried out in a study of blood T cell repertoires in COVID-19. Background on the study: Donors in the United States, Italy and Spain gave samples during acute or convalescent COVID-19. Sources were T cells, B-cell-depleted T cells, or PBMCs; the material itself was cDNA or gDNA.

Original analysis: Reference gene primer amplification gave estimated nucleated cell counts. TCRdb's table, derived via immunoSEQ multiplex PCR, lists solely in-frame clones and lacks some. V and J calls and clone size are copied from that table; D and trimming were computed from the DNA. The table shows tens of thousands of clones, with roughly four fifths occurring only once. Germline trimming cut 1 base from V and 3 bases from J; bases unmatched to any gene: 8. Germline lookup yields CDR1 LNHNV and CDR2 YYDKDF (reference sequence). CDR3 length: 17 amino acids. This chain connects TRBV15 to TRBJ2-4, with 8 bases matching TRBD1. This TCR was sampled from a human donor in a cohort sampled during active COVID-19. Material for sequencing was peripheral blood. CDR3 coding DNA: TGTGCCACCAGCAGAGGTACGGCGGACAGGGACAAAAACATTCAGTACTTC. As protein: CATSRGTADRDKNIQYF.